Listed below are T cell receptor beta chains from one sample, sequenced in a study of T cells expressing NK-cell markers. TCRdb re-called the 5' RACE reads and gives one entry per CDR3 protein, without DNA. The sample data list approximately 110,000 distinct CDR3 sequences. Sequencing was carried out using blood T cells: a sorted CD56 or NKG2C T cell subset, CD4+ or CD8+ T cells, or bulk PBMC T cells (not recorded which). These receptors were obtained from a woman between 18 and 69 years old in good health. Both conserved end residues are part of each CDR3.

>TRBJ1-1|TRBV6-5
CASSYGGAGNTEAFF
>TRBJ2-2|TRBV27
CASTLGGSGELFF
>TRBJ2-7|TRBV27
CASSVAGSVRYEQYF
>TRBJ2-1|TRBV12-3/TRBV12-4
CASRDGLAGGVEQFF
>TRBJ2-5|TRBV5-1
CASSPGTFTGDPGETQYF
>TRBJ2-3|TRBV7-8
CASSLKGQGADTQYF
>TRBJ2-3|TRBV20-1
CSARITRSSTDTQYF
>TRBJ2-3|TRBV12-3/TRBV12-4
CASSSPLSGADTQYF
>TRBJ1-2|TRBV4-3
CASSQLDRSYGYTF
>TRBJ1-1|TRBV19
CASNWGQSTEAFF
>TRBJ1-5|TRBV9
CASSETPSNQPQHF
>TRBJ2-1|TRBV13
CASSSLYSSYNEQFF
>TRBJ2-3|TRBV12-3/TRBV12-4
CASRLLRGSTDTQYF
>TRBJ2-4|TRBV12-3/TRBV12-4
CASSLIPSWAKNIQYF
>TRBJ2-3|TRBV7-2
CASSWAPGSADTQYF